One sample yielded the 12 T cell receptor beta chains listed below, sequenced in a study of vaccination and CD4 T cells after COVID-19 (dated by TCRdb to 2021 to 2024). Libraries were made using PCR. Sequenced using an Illumina iSeq 100. At the Johns Hopkins FTIC core, DNA from the cultured CD4+ T cells underwent TCR sequencing with the Oncomine TCR Beta short-read assay. The public sequencing data were trimmed at Q25 with fastp and processed into clonotypes with MiXCR by TCRdb, which kept only in-frame beta chains. Each CDR3 protein appears once, grouped with its most common genes and DNA. The sample table shows over 15,000 distinct CDR3 sequences, and around 40% are seen once. About 20% of the sample belongs to the ten largest clones. Sample treatment or condition, as interpreted from the label and publication: approximately nine-day PBMC culture with coronavirus spike peptide pools or control peptides (ViraFEST assay).

Their target antigens are unknown. Sequencing used cultured CD4+ T cells from blood. These receptors were obtained from a human donor with COVID-19.

A single count supports this clonotype. This rearrangement joins TRBV7-2 to TRBJ2-5; the D call may be TRBD1 or TRBD2 (6 bases each). The germline V and J ends were trimmed by 4 bases and 5 bases, with 14 bases remaining between them. CDR1 and CDR2 (germline): SGHTA, FQGNSA. The CDR3 consists of 14 residues. CDR3 protein: CASSSRRGVETQYF. In DNA, the CDR3 is TGTGCCAGCAGCTCCCGGAGGGGGGTTGAGACCCAGTACTTC.

This clonotype turned up a few times. The gene calls are TRBV27 and TRBJ2-2; D may be TRBD1 (5 bases). Germline-derived CDR1 and CDR2 are MNHEY and SMNVEV (reference sequence). Trimming pared 5 bases from V and 1 base from J, leaving 11 bases between. The CDR3 is 15 amino acids. The DNA for the CDR3 is TGTGCCAGCAGTAGACAGAGTATGAACACCGGGGAGCTGTTTTTT. This codes for CASSRQSMNTGELFF.

This rearrangement joins TRBV20-1 to TRBJ1-1; D remains unclear. V lost 3 bases, J lost 1 base, and 12 bases lay in between. This CDR3 is built from 14 residues. Germline loops: CDR1 DFQATT, CDR2 SNEGSKA (reference sequence). CDR3 bases: TGCAGTGCTAGTAATCGGAGGGAGAACACTGAAGCTTTCTTT. This translates into CSASNRRENTEAFF.

The rearrangement uses TRBV20-1 and TRBJ2-5; 7 nucleotides line up with TRBD2. The length of the CDR3 is 15 residues. Trimming cost V 6 bases and J 4 bases; bases outside gene matches: 14. Germline V gene lookup returns CDR1 DFQATT and CDR2 SNEGSKA (reference sequence). This CDR3 is CSAHASGRGGETQYF. The DNA for the CDR3 is TGCAGTGCACATGCCTCTGGGAGGGGTGGAGAGACCCAGTACTTC.

This sequence joins TRBV14 and TRBJ2-1; 7 bases are shared with TRBD2. This CDR3 contains 15 residues. In germline, CDR1 is SGHDN, CDR2 FVKESK. The trim removed 4 bases at V and 0 bases at J, leaving 3 bases unmatched. In DNA form, the CDR3 reads TGTGCCAGCAGCCTAGCGGGTACCTCCTACAATGAGCAGTTCTTC. This translates into CASSLAGTSYNEQFF.

The CDR3 region is CASSKDRGPTMNTEAFF. In DNA form, the CDR3 reads TGTGCCAGCAGCAAAGACAGGGGGCCGACGATGAACACTGAAGCTTTCTTT. V is TRBV21-1 and J is TRBJ1-1; the table's D call, TRBD1, has no DNA check behind it. TRBV21-1 represents a pseudogene. This CDR3 has 17 residues.

The rearrangement links TRBV7-6 to TRBJ1-5, with 7 bases lining up with TRBD1. The J segment lost 7 bases and the V segment lost 2 bases, leaving 23 bases of the junction unmatched. In germline, CDR1 is SGHVS, CDR2 FNYEAQ. CDR3 length equals 20 residues. This CDR3 is CASSLRSSGQTSRVSQPQHF. In nucleotides, the CDR3 is TGTGCCAGCAGCTTACGGTCCTCGGGACAGACCTCCCGCGTTTCCCAGCCCCAGCATTTT.

The gene calls are TRBV20-1 and TRBJ2-5, with 7 bases that match TRBD2. Per germline, CDR1 DFQATT and CDR2 SNEGSKA (reference sequence). V lost 2 bases and J lost 0; bases outside the gene matches: 6. The CDR3 length is 15 residues. The CDR3 region is CSARPQRGYQETQYF. CDR3 DNA sequence: TGCAGTGCTAGACCCCAGCGGGGTTACCAAGAGACCCAGTACTTC.

The rearrangement uses TRBV7-6 and TRBJ2-2; 7 bases are a match to TRBD1. The J segment lost 0 bases and the V segment lost 5 bases, leaving 3 bases of the junction unmatched. The CDR3 contains 15 residues. From germline, CDR1 is SGHVS and CDR2 FNYEAQ. DNA for the CDR3: TGTGCCAGCAGCATCGGGACAGCGAACACCGGGGAGCTGTTTTTT. It is translated as CASSIGTANTGELFF. Using reference TRBV7-6 and TRBJ2-2 for the parts outside the CDR3, the full variable domain is GAGVSQSPRYKVTKRGQDVALRCDPISGHVSLYWYRQALGQGPEFLTYFNYEAQQDKSGLPNDRFSAERPEGSISTLTIQRTEQRDSAMYRCASSIGTANTGELFFGEGSRLTVL.

This clonotype turned up a few times. This chain uses TRBV5-4 with TRBJ1-2, with 8 bases lining up with TRBD1. The CDR3 totals 15 residues. Germline assignment: CDR1 SGHNT and CDR2 YYREEE (reference sequence). The junction had 9 bases not matched to a gene; V was cut back by 4 bases and J by 4 bases. CDR3 coding DNA: TGTGCCAGCAGCGTCGGAGGGACAGGCAGCTATGGCTACACCTTC. This translates into CASSVGGTGSYGYTF.

The chain employs TRBV6-5 and TRBJ2-6, with 7 nucleotides matching TRBD1. V was pared by 0 bases and J by 3 bases, with 2 bases of the junction left unmatched. The germline V gene has CDR1 MNHEY and CDR2 SVGAGI. The CDR3 has 16 residues. The CDR3 sequence is CASSYSTGFGANVLTF. As DNA, the CDR3 is TGTGCCAGCAGTTACTCGACAGGGTTTGGGGCCAACGTCCTGACTTTC.

The genes are TRBV28 and TRBJ1-2; 9 positions match TRBD1. CDR3 length: 14 residues. Germline V gene sequence: CDR1 MDHEN, CDR2 SYDVKM. The trim removed 2 bases at V and 7 bases at J, leaving 5 bases unmatched. CDR3 residues: CASSLPTGGAGYTF. CDR3 coding DNA: TGTGCCAGCAGTTTACCGACAGGGGGTGCTGGCTACACCTTC.